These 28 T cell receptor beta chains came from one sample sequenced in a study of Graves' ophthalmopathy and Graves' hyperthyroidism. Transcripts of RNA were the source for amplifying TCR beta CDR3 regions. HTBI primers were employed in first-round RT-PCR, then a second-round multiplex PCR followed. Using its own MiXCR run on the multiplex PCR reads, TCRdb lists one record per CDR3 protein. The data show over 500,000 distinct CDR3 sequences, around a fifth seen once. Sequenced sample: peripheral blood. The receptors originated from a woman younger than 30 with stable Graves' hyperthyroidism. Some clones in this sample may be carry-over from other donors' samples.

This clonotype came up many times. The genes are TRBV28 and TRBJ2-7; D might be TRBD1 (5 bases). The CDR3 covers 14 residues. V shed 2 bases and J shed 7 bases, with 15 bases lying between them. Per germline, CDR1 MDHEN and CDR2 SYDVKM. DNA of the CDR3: TGTGCCAGCAGTTTAACGGTAGAGAGACAGGAGCAGTACTTC. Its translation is CASSLTVERQEQYF.

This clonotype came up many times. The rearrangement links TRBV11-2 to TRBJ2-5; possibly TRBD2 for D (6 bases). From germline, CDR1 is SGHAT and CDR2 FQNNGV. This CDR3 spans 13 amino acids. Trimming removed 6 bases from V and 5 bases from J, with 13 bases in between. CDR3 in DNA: TGTGCCAGCAGACCTTCGGGGGATGAGACCCAGTACTTC. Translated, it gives CASRPSGDETQYF.

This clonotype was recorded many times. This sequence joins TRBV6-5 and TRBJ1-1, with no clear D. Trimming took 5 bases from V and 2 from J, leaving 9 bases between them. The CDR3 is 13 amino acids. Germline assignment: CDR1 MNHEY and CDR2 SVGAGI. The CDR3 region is CASSLFANTEAFF. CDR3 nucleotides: TGTGCCAGCAGTCTATTTGCAAACACTGAAGCTTTCTTT.

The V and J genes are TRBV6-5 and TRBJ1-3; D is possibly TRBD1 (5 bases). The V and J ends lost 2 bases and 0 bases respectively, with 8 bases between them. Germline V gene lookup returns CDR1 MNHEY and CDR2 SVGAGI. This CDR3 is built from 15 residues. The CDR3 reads CASSYTGRSGNTIYF. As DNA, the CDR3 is TGTGCCAGCAGTTACACAGGCCGCTCTGGAAACACCATATATTTT.

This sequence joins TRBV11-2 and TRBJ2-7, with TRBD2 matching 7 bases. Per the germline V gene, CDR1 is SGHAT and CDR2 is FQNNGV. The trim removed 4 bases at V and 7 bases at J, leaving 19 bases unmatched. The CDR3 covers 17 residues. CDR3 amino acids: CASSYLGGRARSGEQYF. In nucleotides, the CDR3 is TGTGCCAGCAGCTACCTTGGTGGGAGGGCTAGGAGTGGTGAGCAGTACTTC.

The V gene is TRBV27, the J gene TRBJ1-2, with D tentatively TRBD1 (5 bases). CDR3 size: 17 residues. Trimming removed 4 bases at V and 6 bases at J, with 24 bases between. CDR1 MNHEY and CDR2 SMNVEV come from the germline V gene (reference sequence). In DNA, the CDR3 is TGTGCCAGCAGTTCTACACTCGGGGTGGGCAGGGCCCATGGCTACACCTTC. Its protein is CASSSTLGVGRAHGYTF.

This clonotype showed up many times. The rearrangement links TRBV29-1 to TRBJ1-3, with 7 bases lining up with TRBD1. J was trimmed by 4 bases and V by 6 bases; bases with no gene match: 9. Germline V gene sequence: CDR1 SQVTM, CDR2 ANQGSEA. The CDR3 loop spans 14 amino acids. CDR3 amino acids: CSVQKTGPGNTIYF. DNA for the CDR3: TGCAGCGTCCAAAAGACAGGGCCAGGAAACACCATATATTTT.

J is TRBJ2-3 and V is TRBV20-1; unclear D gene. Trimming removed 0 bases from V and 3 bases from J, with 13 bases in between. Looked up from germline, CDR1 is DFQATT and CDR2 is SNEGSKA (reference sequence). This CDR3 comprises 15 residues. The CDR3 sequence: CSARDSSTFTDTQYF. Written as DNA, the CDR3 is TGCAGTGCTAGAGACTCTTCGACTTTTACAGATACGCAGTATTTT.

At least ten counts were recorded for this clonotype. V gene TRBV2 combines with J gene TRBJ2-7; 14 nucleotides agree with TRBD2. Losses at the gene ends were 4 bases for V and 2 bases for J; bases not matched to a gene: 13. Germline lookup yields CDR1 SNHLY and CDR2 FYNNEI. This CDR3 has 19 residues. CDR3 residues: CASSVFAGLAGDMTYEQYF. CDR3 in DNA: TGTGCCAGCAGTGTTTTCGCGGGACTAGCGGGAGATATGACCTACGAGCAGTACTTC.

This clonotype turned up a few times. Written as DNA, the CDR3 is TGTGCCACGTCAGACCCTGTCCTCTACGAGCAGTACTTC. Translating it yields CATSDPVLYEQYF. This chain connects TRBV6-1 to TRBJ2-7, with unresolved D. The CDR3 loop spans 13 amino acids. Germline CDR1 is MNHNS and CDR2 is SASEGT. Trimming took off 10 bases at V and 3 bases at J, with 16 bases between the two ends.

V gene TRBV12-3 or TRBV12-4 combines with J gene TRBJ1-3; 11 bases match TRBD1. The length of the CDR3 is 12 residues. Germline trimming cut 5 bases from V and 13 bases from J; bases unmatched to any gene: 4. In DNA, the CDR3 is TGTGCCAGCAGTCTGGGACAGGGGGAAATATATTTT. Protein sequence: CASSLGQGEIYF.

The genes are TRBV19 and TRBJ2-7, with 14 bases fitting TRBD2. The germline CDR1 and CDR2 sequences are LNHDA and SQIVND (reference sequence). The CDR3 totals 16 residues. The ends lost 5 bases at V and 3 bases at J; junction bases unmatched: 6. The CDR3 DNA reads TGTGCCAGTAGTTGGACTAGCGGGGGGCCTCACTACGAGCAGTACTTC. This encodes CASSWTSGGPHYEQYF.

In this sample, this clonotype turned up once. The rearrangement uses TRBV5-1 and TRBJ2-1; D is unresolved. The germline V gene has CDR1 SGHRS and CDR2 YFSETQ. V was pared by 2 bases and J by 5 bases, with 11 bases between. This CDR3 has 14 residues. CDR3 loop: CASSFVLGDNEQFF. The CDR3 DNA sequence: TGCGCCAGCAGCTTTGTGCTTGGGGACAATGAGCAGTTCTTC.

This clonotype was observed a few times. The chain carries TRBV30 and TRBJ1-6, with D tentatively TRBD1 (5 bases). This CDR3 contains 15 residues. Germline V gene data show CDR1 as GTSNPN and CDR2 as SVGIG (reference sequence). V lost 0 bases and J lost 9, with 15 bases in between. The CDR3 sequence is CAWSVKDKRSSPLHF. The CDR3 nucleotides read TGTGCCTGGAGTGTAAAGGACAAGAGAAGTTCACCCCTCCACTTT.

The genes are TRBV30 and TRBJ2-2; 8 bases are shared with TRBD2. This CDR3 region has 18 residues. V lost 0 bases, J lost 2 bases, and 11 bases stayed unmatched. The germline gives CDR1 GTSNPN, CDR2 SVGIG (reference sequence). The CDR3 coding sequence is TGTGCCTGGAGTGTGAGTCGATGGCGGGGGGCTAACACCGGGGAGCTGTTTTTT. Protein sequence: CAWSVSRWRGANTGELFF.

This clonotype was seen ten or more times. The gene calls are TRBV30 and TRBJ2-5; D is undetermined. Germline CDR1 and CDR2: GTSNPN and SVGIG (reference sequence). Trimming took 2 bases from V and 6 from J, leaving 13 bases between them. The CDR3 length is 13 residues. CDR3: CAWSWSLSKTQYF. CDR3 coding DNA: TGTGCCTGGAGTTGGAGTCTCTCGAAGACCCAGTACTTC.

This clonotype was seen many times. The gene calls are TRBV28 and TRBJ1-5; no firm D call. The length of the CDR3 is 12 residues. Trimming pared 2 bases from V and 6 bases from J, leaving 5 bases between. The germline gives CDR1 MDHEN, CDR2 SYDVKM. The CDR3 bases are TGTGCCAGCAGTTTAAGGCGTCAGCCCCAGCATTTT. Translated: CASSLRRQPQHF. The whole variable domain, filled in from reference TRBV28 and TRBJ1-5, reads DVKVTQSSRYLVKRTGEKVFLECVQDMDHENMFWYRQDPGLGLRLIYFSYDVKMKEKGDIPEGYSVSREKKERFSLILESASTNQTSMYLCASSLRRQPQHFGDGTRLSIL.

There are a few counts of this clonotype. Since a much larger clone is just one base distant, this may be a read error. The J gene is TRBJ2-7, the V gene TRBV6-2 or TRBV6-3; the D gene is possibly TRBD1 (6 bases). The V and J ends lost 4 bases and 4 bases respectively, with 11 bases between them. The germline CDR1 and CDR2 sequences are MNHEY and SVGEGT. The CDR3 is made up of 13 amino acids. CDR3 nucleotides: TGTGCCAGCAGTTGGGACACCGAATACGAGCAGTACGTC. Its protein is CASSWDTEYEQYV.

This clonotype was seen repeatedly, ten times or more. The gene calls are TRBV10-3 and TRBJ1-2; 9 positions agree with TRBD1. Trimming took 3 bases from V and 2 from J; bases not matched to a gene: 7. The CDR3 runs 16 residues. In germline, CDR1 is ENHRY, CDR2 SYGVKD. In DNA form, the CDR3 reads TGTGCCATCAGTGAATCGGCCGGGACAGGGAACTATGGCTACACCTTC. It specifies CAISESAGTGNYGYTF.

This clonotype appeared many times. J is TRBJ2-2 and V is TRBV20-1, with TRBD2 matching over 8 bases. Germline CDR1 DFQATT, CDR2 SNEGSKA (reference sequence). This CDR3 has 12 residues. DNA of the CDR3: TGCATGAGCGGGAGAGGGACCGGGGAGCTGTTTTTT. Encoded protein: CMSGRGTGELFF.

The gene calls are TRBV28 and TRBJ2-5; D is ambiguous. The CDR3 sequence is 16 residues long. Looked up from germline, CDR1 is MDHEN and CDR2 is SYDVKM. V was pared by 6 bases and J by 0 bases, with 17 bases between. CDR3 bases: TGTGCCAGCAGCCCCCCCGGAACGCCGAACCAAGAGACCCAGTACTTC. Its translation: CASSPPGTPNQETQYF.

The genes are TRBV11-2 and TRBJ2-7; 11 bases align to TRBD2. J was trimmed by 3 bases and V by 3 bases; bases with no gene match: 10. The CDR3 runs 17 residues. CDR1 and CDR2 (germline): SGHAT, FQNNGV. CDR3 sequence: CASSFPFSGREGYEQYF. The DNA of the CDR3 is TGTGCCAGCAGCTTTCCCTTTAGCGGGAGGGAGGGCTACGAGCAGTACTTC. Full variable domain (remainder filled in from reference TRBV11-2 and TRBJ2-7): EAGVAQSPRYKIIEKRQSVAFWCNPISGHATLYWYQQILGQGPKLLIQFQNNGVVDDSQLPKDRFSAERLKGVDSTLKIQPAKLEDSAVYLCASSFPFSGREGYEQYFGPGTRLTVT.

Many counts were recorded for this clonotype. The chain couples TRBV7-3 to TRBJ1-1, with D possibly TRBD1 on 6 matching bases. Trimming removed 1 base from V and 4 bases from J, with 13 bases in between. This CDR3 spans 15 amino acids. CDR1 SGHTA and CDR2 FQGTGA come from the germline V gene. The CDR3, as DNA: TGTGCCAGCAGCTTAATTGGCAGGGGAGGCACTGAAGCTTTCTTT. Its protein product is CASSLIGRGGTEAFF.

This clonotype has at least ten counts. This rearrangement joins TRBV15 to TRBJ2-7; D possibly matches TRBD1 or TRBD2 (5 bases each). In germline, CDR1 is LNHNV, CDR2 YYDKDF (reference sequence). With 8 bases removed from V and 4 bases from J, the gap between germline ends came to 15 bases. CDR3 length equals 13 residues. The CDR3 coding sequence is TGTGCCACCGTTCGGGACGGTAAATACGAGCAGTACTTC. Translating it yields CATVRDGKYEQYF.

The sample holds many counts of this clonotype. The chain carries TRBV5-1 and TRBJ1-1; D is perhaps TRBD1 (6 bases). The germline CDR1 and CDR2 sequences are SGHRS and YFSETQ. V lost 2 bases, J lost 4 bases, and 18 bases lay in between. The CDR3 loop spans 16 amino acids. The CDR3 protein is CASSLTGTLPGTEAFF. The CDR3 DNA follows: TGCGCCAGCAGCTTAACCGGGACATTGCCTGGCACTGAAGCTTTCTTT.

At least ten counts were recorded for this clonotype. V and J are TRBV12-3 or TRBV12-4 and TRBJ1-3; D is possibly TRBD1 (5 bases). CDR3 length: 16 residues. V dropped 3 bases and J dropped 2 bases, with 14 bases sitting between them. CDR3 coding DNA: TGTGCCAGCAGTTTCGCGTCTCAGGGAGCTGGAAACACCATATATTTT. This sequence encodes CASSFASQGAGNTIYF.

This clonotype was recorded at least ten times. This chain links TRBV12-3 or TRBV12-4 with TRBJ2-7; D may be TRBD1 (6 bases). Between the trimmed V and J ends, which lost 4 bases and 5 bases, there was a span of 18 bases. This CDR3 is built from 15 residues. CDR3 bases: TGTGCCAGCAGTTCTGCAGGGGTGCCCGGGGACGAGCAGTACTTC. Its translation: CASSSAGVPGDEQYF.

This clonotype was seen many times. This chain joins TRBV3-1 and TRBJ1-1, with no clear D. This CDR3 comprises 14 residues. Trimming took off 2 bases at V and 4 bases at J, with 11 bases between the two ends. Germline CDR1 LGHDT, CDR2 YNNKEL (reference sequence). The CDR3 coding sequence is TGTGCCAGCAGCCAATTTCAAAAAGTCACTGAAGCTTTCTTT. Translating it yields CASSQFQKVTEAFF.